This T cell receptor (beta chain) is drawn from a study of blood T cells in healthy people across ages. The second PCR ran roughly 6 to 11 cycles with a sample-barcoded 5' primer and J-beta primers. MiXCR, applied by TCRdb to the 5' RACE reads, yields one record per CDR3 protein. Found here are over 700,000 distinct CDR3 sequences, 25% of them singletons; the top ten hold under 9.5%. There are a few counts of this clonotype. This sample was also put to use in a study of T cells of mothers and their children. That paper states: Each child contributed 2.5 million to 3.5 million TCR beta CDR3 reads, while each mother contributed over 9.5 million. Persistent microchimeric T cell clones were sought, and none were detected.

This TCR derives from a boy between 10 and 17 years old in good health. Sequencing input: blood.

DNA for the CDR3: TGTGCCAGCAGTTTCCCAGGGGCTGGGGCCAACGTCCTGACTTTC. It is translated as CASSFPGAGANVLTF. The chain recombines TRBV12-3 or TRBV12-4 with TRBJ2-6, with D possibly matching TRBD1 (6 bases). The V end was cut by 3 bases, the J end by 2 bases, with 8 bases between. The CDR3 has 15 amino acids.